The rows below give T cell receptor beta chains drawn from one sample of a study of cytomegalovirus exposure and HLA in healthy donors. Profiling relied on immunoSEQ multiplex PCR, and the TCRdb table lists in-frame clones only, not all of them. The table shows tens of thousands of clones, with around four fifths occurring only once. Sequenced material: PBMCs. These receptors were taken from a woman aged 30 to 39 in good health and CMV-seronegative. The CDR3 runs from the conserved cysteine through the conserved F or W. The D gene is left open where the match is weak. The size entry is marked missing in some rows and otherwise reads once, few, many or a size class.

size,J,V,D,CDR3,DNA
.,TRBJ2-1,TRBV29-1,TRBD2,CSVATSGSPYNEQFF,TGCAGCGTTGCCACTAGCGGGAGCCCCTACAATGAGCAGTTCTTC
.,TRBJ2-2,TRBV7-2,.,CASSPLPGQNTGELFF,TGTGCCAGCAGCCCCCTACCGGGACAGAACACCGGGGAGCTGTTTTTT
few,TRBJ1-2,TRBV2,TRBD1,CASSEAGQGPYGYTF,TGTGCCAGCAGTGAAGCGGGACAGGGGCCGTATGGCTACACCTTC
.,TRBJ2-1,TRBV7-2,TRBD2,CASSLRTSANNEQFF,TGTGCCAGCAGCTTACGGACTAGCGCTAACAATGAGCAGTTCTTC
.,TRBJ2-2,TRBV7-9,TRBD1,CASSPRTGVWTGELFF,TGTGCCAGCAGCCCTAGGACAGGGGTGTGGACCGGGGAGCTGTTTTTT
once,TRBJ2-3,TRBV5-6,TRBD2,CASSLGGGATDTQYF,TGTGCCAGCAGCTTGGGCGGGGGGGCCACAGATACGCAGTATTTT
once,TRBJ2-1,TRBV10-3,.,CAISVASDYNEQFF,TGTGCCATCAGTGTAGCTAGCGACTACAATGAGCAGTTCTTC
.,TRBJ1-3,TRBV11-2,.,CASSLWGAFSSGNTIYF,TGTGCCAGCAGCTTATGGGGAGCTTTCTCCTCTGGAAACACCATATATTTT
.,TRBJ2-3,TRBV2,.,CASSALGTDTQYF,TGTGCCAGCAGTGCGCTAGGAACAGATACGCAGTATTTT
.,TRBJ2-5,TRBV5-6,TRBD1,CASSSRQGRGETQYF,TGTGCCAGCAGCTCCCGACAGGGTAGGGGAGAGACCCAGTACTTC
.,TRBJ1-1,TRBV11-3,TRBD1,CASSSFRGSTEAFF,TGTGCCAGCAGCTCGTTCAGGGGGAGCACTGAAGCTTTCTTT
once,TRBJ2-5,TRBV4-2,TRBD1,CASSVEGAQSVQYF,TGTGCCAGCAGCGTAGAGGGGGCCCAAAGCGTCCAGTACTTC
.,TRBJ1-3,TRBV5-1,.,CASSPEISGNTIYF,TGCGCCAGCAGCCCAGAAATCTCTGGAAACACCATATATTTT
.,TRBJ1-4,TRBV11-2,.,CASSPTRPPNEKLFF,TGTGCCAGCAGCCCCACGAGGCCTCCAAATGAAAAACTGTTTTTT
.,TRBJ2-1,TRBV5-8,TRBD1,CASSFRQGSADEQFF,TGTGCCAGCAGTTTCCGACAGGGGTCGGCAGATGAGCAGTTCTTC
.,TRBJ1-1,TRBV28,.,CASEGSAGTRTEAFF,TGTGCCAGCGAAGGCTCGGCGGGGACGCGAACTGAAGCTTTCTTT
.,TRBJ1-1,TRBV2,.,CATTLGLQLEAFF,TGTGCCACCACCCTCGGACTGCAACTTGAAGCTTTCTTT
.,TRBJ1-5,TRBV2,TRBD1,CASSSTGTGIQPQHF,TGTGCCAGCAGTTCCACCGGGACAGGGATTCAGCCCCAGCATTTT
.,TRBJ1-1,TRBV7-3,.,CASSLSPGSTEAFF,TGTGCCAGCAGCTTAAGCCCCGGGAGCACTGAAGCTTTCTTT
.,TRBJ2-5,TRBV11-2,TRBD1,CASSPRPRTGHQETQYF,TGTGCCAGCAGCCCCCGCCCCCGGACAGGGCACCAAGAGACCCAGTACTTC
once,TRBJ2-2,TRBV4-3,.,CASSQDVAGVETGELFF,TGCGCCAGCAGCCAAGACGTAGCAGGGGTCGAAACCGGGGAGCTGTTTTTT
.,TRBJ1-1,TRBV14,.,CASSPFGQKYTEAFF,TGTGCCAGCAGCCCTTTTGGACAGAAGTACACTGAAGCTTTCTTT
.,TRBJ1-1,TRBV5-4,.,CASSLGQVNTEAFF,TGTGCCAGCAGCTTGGGACAGGTGAACACTGAAGCTTTCTTT
.,TRBJ2-1,TRBV11-2,TRBD2,CATKASGGYNEQFF,TGTGCTACTAAGGCTAGCGGGGGATACAATGAGCAGTTCTTC
.,TRBJ1-1,TRBV29-1,.,CSVGVNTEAFF,TGCAGCGTCGGGGTAAACACTGAAGCTTTCTTT
.,TRBJ1-2,TRBV6-6,.,CASSVTPGKLDGYTF,TGTGCCAGCTCAGTTACGCCAGGGAAATTGGATGGCTACACCTTC
.,TRBJ2-5,TRBV10-3,.,CAISPRAGQETQYF,TGTGCCATCAGTCCCCGTGCGGGTCAAGAGACCCAGTACTTC
.,TRBJ1-1,TRBV18,TRBD1,CASSRTTGETEAFF,TGTGCCAGCTCACGAACGACAGGGGAGACTGAAGCTTTCTTT
.,TRBJ1-5,TRBV19,TRBD1,CASSGTGGNQPQHF,TGTGCCAGTTCCGGGACAGGGGGCAATCAGCCCCAGCATTTT
.,TRBJ1-6,TRBV6-6,.,CASSPLGSSYNSPLHF,TGTGCCAGCAGCCCTTTGGGCAGCTCCTATAATTCACCCCTCCACTTT
.,TRBJ1-1,TRBV19,.,CASSIARDTEAFF,TGTGCCAGTAGTATAGCCCGAGACACTGAAGCTTTCTTT
.,TRBJ1-1,TRBV21-1,.,CASSKKGDRPNTEAFF,TGTGCCAGCAGCAAAAAGGGGGACAGGCCGAACACTGAAGCTTTCTTT
.,TRBJ2-3,TRBV2,.,CASSEGTSGTQYF,TGTGCCAGCAGTGAAGGGACCAGCGGTACGCAGTATTTT
.,TRBJ2-4,TRBV2,.,CASSEQGLAKNIQYF,TGTGCCAGCAGTGAACAGGGCTTAGCCAAAAACATTCAGTACTTC
once,TRBJ1-6,TRBV18,.,CASSPPAGNNSPLHF,TGTGCCAGCTCACCACCTGCCGGGAATAATTCACCCCTCCACTTT
.,TRBJ1-1,TRBV10-1,TRBD1,CASSPDRPDEAFF,TGCGCCAGCAGTCCGGACAGGCCCGATGAAGCTTTCTTT
few,TRBJ1-5,TRBV6-5,TRBD1,CASSPTGGNQPQHF,TGTGCCAGCAGTCCGACAGGGGGCAATCAGCCCCAGCATTTT
.,TRBJ1-1,TRBV6-5,TRBD1,CASSYSSMLSTGVAFF,TGTGCCAGCAGTTACTCGAGTATGTTAAGTACAGGGGTGGCTTTCTTT
.,TRBJ2-7,TRBV5-1,.,CASSLDSRYEQYF,TGCGCCAGCAGCTTGGACAGCCGCTACGAGCAGTACTTC
.,TRBJ2-1,TRBV9,.,CASSPRGGSYTQPYNEQFF,TGTGCCAGCAGCCCCCGTGGCGGCAGTTACACCCAGCCCTACAATGAGCAGTTCTTC
.,TRBJ2-3,TRBV9,.,CASSYGGTDTQYF,TGTGCCAGCAGCTACGGGGGCACAGATACGCAGTATTTT
once,TRBJ1-2,TRBV5-1,TRBD1,CASSYNMDREGYTF,TGCGCCAGCAGTTACAATATGGACAGGGAAGGCTACACCTTC
.,TRBJ2-3,TRBV7-6,TRBD2,CASSLVGEGDTQYF,TGTGCCAGCAGCTTAGTGGGGGAGGGAGATACGCAGTATTTT
few,TRBJ2-3,TRBV9,TRBD2,CASSVRGGAWDTQYF,TGTGCCAGCAGCGTACGCGGGGGGGCATGGGATACGCAGTATTTT
.,TRBJ1-1,TRBV6-1,TRBD1,CAGVTGGGGEAFF,TGTGCCGGCGTGACAGGGGGAGGGGGTGAAGCTTTCTTT
.,TRBJ1-2,TRBV6-1,TRBD1,CASSEGGTGSNYGYTF,TGTGCCAGCAGTGAAGGGGGGACAGGGAGTAACTATGGCTACACCTTC
.,TRBJ2-5,TRBV5-8,.,CASSLVRTGSRRETQYF,TGTGCCAGCAGCTTGGTCCGGACGGGGAGTAGAAGGGAGACCCAGTACTTC
.,TRBJ1-5,TRBV15,TRBD1,CATSRDERTGNNQPQHF,TGTGCCACCAGCAGAGATGAAAGGACAGGGAACAATCAGCCCCAGCATTTT
.,TRBJ1-2,TRBV5-1,TRBD1,CASSLGGQGDGYTF,TGCGCCAGCAGCTTGGGAGGACAGGGGGATGGCTACACCTTC
once,TRBJ2-3,TRBV10-2,TRBD2,CASSESSSGSHRDTQYF,TGCGCCAGCAGTGAGTCGTCTAGCGGGAGCCACCGGGATACGCAGTATTTT
.,TRBJ1-2,TRBV28,.,CASSLSRGGYTF,TGTGCCAGCAGTTTATCCAGGGGAGGCTACACCTTC